The 32 T cell receptor beta chains in this list originate from one sample, sequenced in a study of T-cell memory formation after mild COVID-19 (dated by TCRdb to about 2021). The library was prepared using 5' RACE. TCRdb lists the instrument as Illumina NovaSeq 6000. Using fastp trimming at Q25 and MiXCR clonotype assembly, TCRdb reanalyzed the public sequencing data and kept in-frame beta chains. When rows share a CDR3 protein, they turn into one entry using the most common DNA and genes. Counted in this sample were around 200,000 distinct CDR3 sequences; about 27% of them appeared once. Over 10% of the sample lies in the top ten. What was sequenced was PBMCs or a T cell subset sorted from them (not recorded which). The origin of the receptors is an adult woman who had mild COVID-19 (a few samples of this study predate the infection). The sample titles of this study are shuffled in the database, so cell type and time point are left out; the donor was told from shared clones.

The DNA for the CDR3 is TGTGCCAGCAGCTTAGGAGGTTCGGAAAACATTCAGTACTTC. Translated: CASSLGGSENIQYF. The chain recombines TRBV7-9 with TRBJ2-4; unclear D gene. Germline CDR1 is SEHNR and CDR2 is FQNEAQ (reference sequence). Deletions cut 1 base from V and 5 bases from J, with 9 bases between. The CDR3 is 14 amino acids.

This clonotype came up a few times. V and J are TRBV14 and TRBJ1-1; no clear D. CDR1 SGHDN and CDR2 FVKESK come from the germline V gene. Trimming pared 0 bases from V and 5 bases from J, leaving 13 bases between. The CDR3 length is 15 residues. CDR3 DNA sequence: TGTGCCAGCAGCCAAGATCCCCGTCTGGGGACTGAAGCTTTCTTT. It is translated as CASSQDPRLGTEAFF.

CDR3: CSVEALPATGANTGELFF. DNA of the CDR3: TGCAGCGTTGAAGCCCTCCCGGCGACAGGGGCGAACACCGGGGAGCTGTTTTTT. V and J are TRBV29-1 and TRBJ2-2; 8 bases align to TRBD1. V trimming: 1 base; J trimming: 0 bases; junction bases outside the gene matches: 10. Looked up from germline, CDR1 is SQVTM and CDR2 is ANQGSEA. The CDR3 extends over 18 amino acids.

A remark on this clonotype: Being one base from a much bigger clone, this may be a read error. The chain uses TRBV24-1 and TRBJ2-1; TRBD2 matches at 7 bases. Unmatched junction bases numbered 14, after V lost 4 bases and J lost 9 bases. CDR3 size: 16 residues. Looked up from germline, CDR1 is KGHDR and CDR2 is SFDVKD. The CDR3 DNA sequence: TGTGCCACCAGTGAAACCCTAGCGGAAACCCGGCGTGAGCAGTTCTTC. Translation gives CATSETLAETRREQFF.

This clonotype was seen more than once but under ten times. The chain joins TRBV14 to TRBJ2-5; no definite D call. From germline, CDR1 is SGHDN and CDR2 FVKESK. Trimming stripped 1 base from V and 5 bases from J, with 17 bases between. The CDR3 consists of 16 residues. CDR3 bases: TGTGCCAGCAGCCAAGGTGACGACCTTGCGTGGGAGACCCAGTACTTC. Residues: CASSQGDDLAWETQYF.

The chain couples TRBV4-2 to TRBJ2-7; 7 bases fit TRBD2. CDR3 length: 15 residues. With 2 bases clipped from V and 2 bases from J, the junction kept 6 bases outside the gene matches. The germline gives CDR1 LGHNA, CDR2 YNFKEQ. CDR3 sequence reads: CASSQRWEGTYEQYF. The CDR3 DNA reads as TGTGCCAGCAGCCAACGGTGGGAGGGGACCTACGAGCAGTACTTC.

The rearrangement links TRBV7-2 to TRBJ1-1; unclear D gene. The CDR3 sequence is 15 residues long. Between the trimmed V and J ends, which lost 3 bases and 3 bases, there was a span of 14 bases. Germline CDR1 SGHTA, CDR2 FQGNSA. The CDR3 reads CASSLSAQGYTEAFF. CDR3 in DNA: TGTGCCAGCAGCTTGAGTGCCCAAGGGTACACTGAAGCTTTCTTT.

The chain uses TRBV6-1 and TRBJ2-1; 7 bases fit TRBD1. The V and J ends lost 6 bases and 4 bases, in that order; junction bases with no gene match: 3. Germline CDR1 MNHNS, CDR2 SASEGT. This CDR3 has 13 residues. Written as DNA, the CDR3 is TGTGCCAGCAGGTGGGGACAGTACAATGAGCAGTTCTTC. It specifies CASRWGQYNEQFF.

The chain joins TRBV19 to TRBJ1-1; D might be TRBD1 (6 bases). V was trimmed by 6 bases and J by 1 base, leaving 18 bases between them. This CDR3 region has 16 residues. From germline, CDR1 is LNHDA and CDR2 SQIVND (reference sequence). The chain's CDR3 is CASSPYARGPNTEAFF. Here the CDR3 DNA reads TGTGCCAGTAGCCCATATGCCAGGGGACCGAACACTGAAGCTTTCTTT.

This clonotype turned up a few times. The J gene is TRBJ2-4, the V gene TRBV12-3 or TRBV12-4; possible D gene TRBD1, 5 bases. The CDR3 sequence is 14 residues long. With 4 bases removed from V and 7 bases from J, the gap between germline ends came to 14 bases. The CDR3 reads CASSYGSRANIQYF. The CDR3 DNA reads as TGTGCCAGCAGTTATGGCAGCAGGGCTAACATTCAGTACTTC.

J is TRBJ2-7 and V is TRBV20-1; tentative D call: TRBD1 (6 bases). The CDR3 consists of 13 residues. Trimming shortened V by 0 bases and J by 7 bases, and 13 bases separated the two germline ends. Germline values: CDR1 DFQATT, CDR2 SNEGSKA (reference sequence). CDR3 DNA sequence: TGCAGTGCTAGAGATCGTTGGGGGCAGGAGCAGTACTTC. Protein: CSARDRWGQEQYF.

This clonotype turned up a few times. The chain links TRBV13 to TRBJ2-7; D unclear. Trimming pared 0 bases from V and 7 bases from J, leaving 13 bases between. The CDR3 is 14 residues long. Germline loops: CDR1 PRHDT, CDR2 FYEKMQ (reference sequence). The CDR3 DNA reads as TGTGCCAGCAGCTTAGGCGGTAAGGCCGGGGAGCAGTACTTC. As protein: CASSLGGKAGEQYF.

A few counts support this clonotype. The chain employs TRBV6-1 and TRBJ2-1, with a weak D call TRBD2 (5 bases). The V end was cut by 4 bases, the J end by 0 bases, with 10 bases between. In germline, CDR1 is MNHNS, CDR2 SASEGT. CDR3 length: 15 amino acids. CDR3 protein: CASSVSGYSYNEQFF. In DNA form, the CDR3 reads TGTGCCAGCAGTGTCAGCGGTTACTCCTACAATGAGCAGTTCTTC.

This CDR3 reads CASSIQPDIQYF. The CDR3 region has the DNA TGTGCCAGTAGTATCCAGCCGGACATTCAGTACTTC. The chain recombines TRBV19 with TRBJ2-4; D is ambiguous. Trimming stripped 3 bases from V and 8 bases from J, with 8 bases between. The CDR3 sequence is 12 residues long. Germline V gene lookup returns CDR1 LNHDA and CDR2 SQIVND (reference sequence).

The V gene is TRBV7-9, the J gene TRBJ2-5; D may be TRBD1 (6 bases). The J call may be in error: the DNA end matches TRBJ2-7 better. This CDR3 has 12 residues. Germline CDR1 reads SEHNR; CDR2 reads FQNEAQ (reference sequence). CDR3 protein: CASSPGHLEQYF. In DNA, the CDR3 is TGTGCCAGCAGCCCGGGACATCTCGAGCAGTACTTC.

This clonotype was picked up a small number of times. V and J are TRBV3-1 and TRBJ2-7; D not certain. Trimming pared 3 bases from V and 2 bases from J, leaving 5 bases between. CDR3 length: 12 residues. Germline V gene lookup returns CDR1 LGHDT and CDR2 YNNKEL (reference sequence). CDR3 sequence reads: CASSQVPYEQYF. The CDR3 DNA is TGTGCCAGCAGCCAGGTCCCCTACGAGCAGTACTTC.

The chain employs TRBV5-1 and TRBJ2-6; D is unclear. The CDR3 loop spans 16 amino acids. CDR1 is SGHRS and CDR2 is YFSETQ in the germline V gene. V lost 1 base and J 1 base, leaving 9 bases between the germline ends. This chain's CDR3 is CASSLMTLSGANVLTF. DNA for the CDR3: TGCGCCAGCAGCTTGATGACATTGTCTGGGGCCAACGTCCTGACTTTC.

In its sample, this clonotype was seen a few times. The chain is built from TRBV11-2 and TRBJ2-3, with 8 nucleotides matching TRBD2. CDR3 length equals 20 residues. CDR1 and CDR2 (germline): SGHAT, FQNNGV. V was clipped by 5 bases and J by 5 bases; unmatched bases: 24. Here the CDR3 reads CASSPVYGGGLRDEQDTQYF. The CDR3 DNA sequence: TGTGCCAGCAGCCCCGTGTACGGGGGGGGCCTTCGAGATGAGCAAGATACGCAGTATTTT.

A few counts support this clonotype. The V gene is TRBV7-2, the J gene TRBJ2-1; perhaps D is TRBD1 or TRBD2 (6 bases each). This CDR3 comprises 16 residues. The germline gives CDR1 SGHTA, CDR2 FQGNSA. V was cut by 4 bases and J by 6 bases, with 19 bases left in between. The CDR3 here is CASSSPGTTGGNEQFF. CDR3 nucleotides: TGTGCCAGCAGCTCCCCAGGGACAACCGGGGGCAATGAGCAGTTCTTC.

The chain joins TRBV15 to TRBJ2-5; D is unresolved. Trimming pared 8 bases from V and 5 bases from J, leaving 12 bases between. Germline-derived CDR1 and CDR2 are LNHNV and YYDKDF (reference sequence). This CDR3 is built from 12 residues. As DNA, the CDR3 is TGTGCCACCCTAGGGTCTTTGGAGACCCAGTACTTC. This gives the protein CATLGSLETQYF. Variable domain in full (rest from reference TRBV15 and TRBJ2-5): DAMVIQNPRYQVTQFGKPVTLSCSQTLNHNVMYWYQQKSSQAPKLLFHYYDKDFNNEADTPDNFQSRRPNTSFCFLDIRSPGLGDTAMYLCATLGSLETQYFGPGTRLLVL.

The genes are TRBV7-6 and TRBJ1-2; D call uncertain. Deletions cut 4 bases from V and 2 bases from J, with 11 bases between. Germline lookup yields CDR1 SGHVS and CDR2 FNYEAQ. The CDR3 runs to 14 residues. The CDR3 bases are TGTGCCAGCAGCTCCGACGCACTGAACTATGGCTACACCTTC. This codes for CASSSDALNYGYTF.

The V call is TRBV7-2, the J call TRBJ2-1; D remains ambiguous. V gave up 1 base and J gave up 9 bases, with 4 bases separating them. CDR1 is SGHTA and CDR2 is FQGNSA in the germline V gene. This CDR3 is built from 11 residues. CDR3 in amino acids: CASSLVAEQFF. CDR3 nucleotides: TGTGCCAGCAGCTTAGTCGCTGAGCAGTTCTTC. Variable domain in full (rest from reference TRBV7-2 and TRBJ2-1): GAGVSQSPSNKVTEKGKDVELRCDPISGHTALYWYRQSLGQGLEFLIYFQGNSAPDKSGLPSDRFSAERTGGSVSTLTIQRTQQEDSAVYLCASSLVAEQFFGPGTRLTVL.

The chain carries TRBV6-2 or TRBV6-3 and TRBJ1-1; D gene unclear. The V end was cut by 5 bases, the J end by 1 base, with 17 bases between. Germline V gives CDR1 MNHEY, CDR2 SVGEGT. The CDR3 covers 16 residues. CDR3 residues: CASSTGATLSNTEAFF. The CDR3 DNA is TGTGCCAGCAGTACCGGTGCCACCTTATCGAACACTGAAGCTTTCTTT.

This rearrangement joins TRBV19 to TRBJ2-1; 10 nucleotides line up with TRBD2. The CDR3 has 16 amino acids. V lost 3 bases, J lost 3 bases, and 5 bases stayed unmatched. From germline, CDR1 is LNHDA and CDR2 SQIVND (reference sequence). The CDR3 DNA sequence: TGTGCCAGTAGTATTGATCTAGCGGGAGTCTACAATGAGCAGTTCTTC. Protein: CASSIDLAGVYNEQFF. Looking up the rest from reference TRBV19 and TRBJ2-1 gives the full variable domain: DGGITQSPKYLFRKEGQNVTLSCEQNLNHDAMYWYRQDPGQGLRLIYYSQIVNDFQKGDIAEGYSVSREKKESFPLTVTSAQKNPTAFYLCASSIDLAGVYNEQFFGPGTRLTVL.

The chain has TRBV29-1 and TRBJ2-1, with 12 bases fitting TRBD2. This CDR3 is built from 18 residues. Germline values: CDR1 SQVTM, CDR2 ANQGSEA. Unmatched junction bases numbered 9, after V lost 0 bases and J lost 3 bases. The CDR3 region is CSVEDEHRTSGVYNEQFF. The CDR3 coding sequence is TGCAGCGTTGAAGATGAGCATCGGACTAGCGGGGTCTACAATGAGCAGTTCTTC.

The gene calls are TRBV5-6 and TRBJ2-1; D is possibly TRBD2 (5 bases). The CDR3 runs to 13 residues. Germline V gives CDR1 SGHDT, CDR2 YYEEEE. V lost 0 bases and J lost 6, with 7 bases in between. The CDR3 loop reads CASSLGLSNEQFF. The CDR3 DNA follows: TGTGCCAGCAGCTTGGGACTATCCAATGAGCAGTTCTTC.

This clonotype was picked up a small number of times. The chain carries TRBV3-1 and TRBJ2-1; D assignment may be TRBD1 or TRBD2 (5 bases each). Trimming pared 0 bases from V and 2 bases from J, leaving 11 bases between. Germline CDR1 and CDR2: LGHDT and YNNKEL (reference sequence). This CDR3 spans 16 amino acids. CDR3 nucleotides: TGTGCCAGCAGCCAAGATTACGGGACCACCTACAATGAGCAGTTCTTC. This translates into CASSQDYGTTYNEQFF.

The gene calls are TRBV4-3 and TRBJ1-1; maybe TRBD1 (6 bases). Germline V gene data show CDR1 as LGHNA and CDR2 as YSLEER. This CDR3 has 12 residues. V was shortened by 2 bases and J by 10 bases, with 11 bases between the two germline ends. The CDR3 nucleotides read TGCGCCAGCAGCCAAACAGGGCACGGAGCTTTCTTT. Translation: CASSQTGHGAFF.

The chain uses TRBV9 and TRBJ2-1; D is uncertain. V was shortened by 4 bases and J by 9 bases, with 8 bases between the two germline ends. The germline CDR1 and CDR2 sequences are SGDLS and YYNGEE. The CDR3 has 11 residues. CDR3 loop: CASSPGSEQFF. The DNA for the CDR3 is TGTGCCAGCAGCCCCGGATCTGAGCAGTTCTTC. Full variable domain (rest looked up from reference TRBV9 and TRBJ2-1): DSGVTQTPKHLITATGQRVTLRCSPRSGDLSVYWYQQSLDQGLQFLIQYYNGEERAKGNILERFSAQQFPDLHSELNLSSLELGDSALYFCASSPGSEQFFGPGTRLTVL.

This chain links TRBV6-1 with TRBJ2-5; tentatively, D is TRBD2 (6 bases). Trimming pared 8 bases from V and 7 bases from J, leaving 11 bases between. This CDR3 region has 11 residues. CDR1 is MNHNS, CDR2 SASEGT, per germline. The CDR3 bases are TGTGCCAGCGGGTACGGGGGGACCCAGTACTTC. Encoded protein: CASGYGGTQYF.

The chain combines TRBV20-1 with TRBJ1-1; D gene uncertain. Trimming took 7 bases from V and 3 from J, leaving 15 bases between them. Per the germline V gene, CDR1 is DFQATT and CDR2 is SNEGSKA (reference sequence). The CDR3 length is 13 residues. The CDR3 DNA reads as TGCAGTGTCCGGGCTTTTGATCACACTGAAGCTTTCTTT. Its protein is CSVRAFDHTEAFF.

This clonotype was counted only a few times. V usage is TRBV6-5 and J usage is TRBJ2-1; D ambiguous. This CDR3 spans 12 amino acids. Germline V CDR1 and CDR2: MNHEY, SVGAGI. V dropped 8 bases and J dropped 10 bases, with 15 bases sitting between them. The CDR3 reads CASAKVRNEQFF. The CDR3 DNA follows: TGTGCCAGCGCCAAAGTCAGGAACGAGCAGTTCTTC.